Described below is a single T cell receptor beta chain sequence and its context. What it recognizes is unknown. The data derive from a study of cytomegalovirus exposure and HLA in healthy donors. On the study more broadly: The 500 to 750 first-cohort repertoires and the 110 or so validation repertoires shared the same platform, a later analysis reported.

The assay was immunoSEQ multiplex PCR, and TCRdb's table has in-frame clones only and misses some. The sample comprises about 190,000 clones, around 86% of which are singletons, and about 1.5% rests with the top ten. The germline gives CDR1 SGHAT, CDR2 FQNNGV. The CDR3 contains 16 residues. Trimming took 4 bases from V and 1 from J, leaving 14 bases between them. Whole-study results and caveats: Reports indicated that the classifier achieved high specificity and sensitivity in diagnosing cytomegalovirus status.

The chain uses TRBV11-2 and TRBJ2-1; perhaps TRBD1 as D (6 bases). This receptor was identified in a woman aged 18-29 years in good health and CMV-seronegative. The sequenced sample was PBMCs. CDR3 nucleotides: TGTGCCAGCAGCTCTACAGGGCTCCTTTCCTACAATGAGCAGTTCTTC. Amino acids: CASSSTGLLSYNEQFF.